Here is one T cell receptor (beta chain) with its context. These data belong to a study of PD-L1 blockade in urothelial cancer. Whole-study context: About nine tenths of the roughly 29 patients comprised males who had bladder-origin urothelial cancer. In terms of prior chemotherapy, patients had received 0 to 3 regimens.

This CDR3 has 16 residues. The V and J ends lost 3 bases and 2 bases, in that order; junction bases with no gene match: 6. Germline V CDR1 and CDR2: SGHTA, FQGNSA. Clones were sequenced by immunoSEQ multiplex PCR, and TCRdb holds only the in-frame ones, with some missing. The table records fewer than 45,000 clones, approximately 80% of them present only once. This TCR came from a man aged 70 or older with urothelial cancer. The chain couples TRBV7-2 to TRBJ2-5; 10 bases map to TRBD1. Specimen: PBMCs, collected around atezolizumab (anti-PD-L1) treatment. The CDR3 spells CASSLADRGPQETQYF. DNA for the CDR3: TGTGCCAGCAGCTTGGCCGACAGGGGGCCTCAAGAGACCCAGTACTTC.